This TCR beta chain was profiled in a study of T cell clonotyping in hematopoietic cell transplantation. Overall study: Recipient samples before transplant were obtained post-cytoreduction. Study-wide results and caveats: No sorting was done, leaving CD4 and CD8 contributions mixed. Graft donor and pretransplant recipient Inverse Simpson Index values predicted broader posttransplant TCR diversity.

Method: immunoSEQ multiplex PCR; TCRdb's copy keeps in-frame clones and lacks some. The sample yields about 50,000 clones, 85% to 90% seen once. CDR1 and CDR2 (germline): MNHEY, SMNVEV (reference sequence). V was shortened by 5 bases and J by 2 bases, with 12 bases between the two germline ends. The CDR3 totals 14 residues. Time point of the sample: recipient sample about 28 days before transplant, after cytoreduction. Samples: about 28 days before transplant, then days 30, 100 and 180 after. Concerning this clone: The antigen is unknown.

This sequence was found in a man aged 55 to 70 with biphenotypic leukemia. Some clones in this sample may be carry-over from other donors' samples. This specimen was peripheral blood mononuclear cells, taken before stem cell transplant. This chain connects TRBV27 to TRBJ1-1, with no clear D. The CDR3 region has the DNA TGTGCCAGCAGTACCATCACCAAAAACACTGAAGCTTTCTTT. This encodes CASSTITKNTEAFF.